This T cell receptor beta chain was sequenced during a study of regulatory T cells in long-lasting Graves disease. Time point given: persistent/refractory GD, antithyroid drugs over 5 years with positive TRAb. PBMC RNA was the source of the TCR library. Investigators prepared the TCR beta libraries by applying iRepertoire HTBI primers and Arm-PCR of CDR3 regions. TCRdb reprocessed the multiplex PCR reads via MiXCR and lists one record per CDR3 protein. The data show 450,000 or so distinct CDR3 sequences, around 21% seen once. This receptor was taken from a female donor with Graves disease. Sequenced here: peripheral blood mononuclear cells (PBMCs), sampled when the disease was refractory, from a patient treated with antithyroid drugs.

As DNA, the CDR3 is TGTGCCAGCAGTTTAAGCCTGACTAGCGGGGTTCCCTACGAGCAGTACTTC. Its translation: CASSLSLTSGVPYEQYF. The gene calls are TRBV28 and TRBJ2-7; 11 nucleotides line up with TRBD2. This CDR3 comprises 17 residues. CDR1 and CDR2 from the germline V gene are MDHEN and SYDVKM. Trimming cost V 2 bases and J 2 bases; bases outside gene matches: 8.